This T cell receptor (beta chain) is from a study of response to subunit inactivated influenza vaccine. Study-wide points: After each seasonal influenza vaccination, few new T cells are recruited, the authors suggested.

There are a few counts of this clonotype. Its matching antigen is unknown. TCRdb re-called the RT-PCR reads through MiXCR, storing one row per CDR3 protein. This sample carries about 480,000 distinct CDR3 sequences, 25% of them seen once, and the ten largest clones take 1.5% to 2%. V lost 0 bases and J lost 2, with 9 bases in between. The CDR3 runs to 15 residues. CDR1 ENHRY and CDR2 SYGVKD come from the germline V gene. The material sequenced was CD4+ T cells sorted from PBMCs, taken 4 to 6 days after vaccination. The rearrangement links TRBV10-3 to TRBJ2-3; D ambiguous. The source is a man aged 50 to 59 who received an inactivated influenza vaccine. This CDR3 is CAISESSPNTDTQYF. CDR3 in DNA: TGTGCCATCAGTGAGTCGTCACCCAACACAGATACGCAGTATTTT.